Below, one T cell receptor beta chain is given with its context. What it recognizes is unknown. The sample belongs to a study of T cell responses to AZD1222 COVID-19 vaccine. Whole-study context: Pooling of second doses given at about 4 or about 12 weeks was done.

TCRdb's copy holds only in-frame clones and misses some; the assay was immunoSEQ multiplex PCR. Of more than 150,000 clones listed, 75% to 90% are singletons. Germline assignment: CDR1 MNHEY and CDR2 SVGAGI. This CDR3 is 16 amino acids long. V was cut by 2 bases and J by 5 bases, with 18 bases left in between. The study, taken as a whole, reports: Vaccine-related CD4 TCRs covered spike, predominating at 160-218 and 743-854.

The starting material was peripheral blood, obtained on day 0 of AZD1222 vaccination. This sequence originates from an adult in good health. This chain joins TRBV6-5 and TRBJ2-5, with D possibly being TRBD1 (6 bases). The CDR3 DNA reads TGTGCCAGCAGTTACAGCGACTGGGGGCATGGGGAGACCCAGTACTTC. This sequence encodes CASSYSDWGHGETQYF.